This TCR beta chain emerged from a study of CD8+ T cells in alopecia areata. Regarding treatment: oral pan-JAK inhibitor, 5-10 mg twice daily. cDNA reverse transcribed from extracted RNA served as the sequencing template. Clones were read by immunoSEQ multiplex PCR, and TCRdb kept only the in-frame ones, dropping some. Found here are 110,000 to 150,000 clones, roughly 82% of them singletons; the top ten hold approximately 25%. CDR1 is KGHSH, CDR2 LQKENI, per germline. The CDR3 consists of 12 residues. The chain carries TRBV18 and TRBJ2-5, with D unclear. Matching the DNA end better, TRBJ2-7 makes the J call doubtful. Sequences were derived from CD8+ T cells sorted from blood, sampled at week 4, from a patient treated with tofacitinib. This receptor was taken from a human donor with alopecia areata. CDR3 nucleotides: TGTGCCAGCTCACCAACGACGTACGAGCAGTACTTC. Its protein product is CASSPTTYEQYF.